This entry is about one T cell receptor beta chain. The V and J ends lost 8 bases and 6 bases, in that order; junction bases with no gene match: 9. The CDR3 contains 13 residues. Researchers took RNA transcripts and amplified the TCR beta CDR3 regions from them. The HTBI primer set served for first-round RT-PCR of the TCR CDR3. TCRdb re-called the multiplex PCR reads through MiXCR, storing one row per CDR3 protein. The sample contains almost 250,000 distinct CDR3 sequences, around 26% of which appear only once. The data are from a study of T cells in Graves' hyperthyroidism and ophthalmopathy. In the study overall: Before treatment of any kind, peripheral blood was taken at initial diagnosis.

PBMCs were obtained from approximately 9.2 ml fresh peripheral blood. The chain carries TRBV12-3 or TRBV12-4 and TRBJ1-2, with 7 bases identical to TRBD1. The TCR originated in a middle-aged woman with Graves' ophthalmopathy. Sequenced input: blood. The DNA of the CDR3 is TGTGCCAGCGGGCAAGACAGGGTAAATGGCTACACCTTC. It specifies CASGQDRVNGYTF.